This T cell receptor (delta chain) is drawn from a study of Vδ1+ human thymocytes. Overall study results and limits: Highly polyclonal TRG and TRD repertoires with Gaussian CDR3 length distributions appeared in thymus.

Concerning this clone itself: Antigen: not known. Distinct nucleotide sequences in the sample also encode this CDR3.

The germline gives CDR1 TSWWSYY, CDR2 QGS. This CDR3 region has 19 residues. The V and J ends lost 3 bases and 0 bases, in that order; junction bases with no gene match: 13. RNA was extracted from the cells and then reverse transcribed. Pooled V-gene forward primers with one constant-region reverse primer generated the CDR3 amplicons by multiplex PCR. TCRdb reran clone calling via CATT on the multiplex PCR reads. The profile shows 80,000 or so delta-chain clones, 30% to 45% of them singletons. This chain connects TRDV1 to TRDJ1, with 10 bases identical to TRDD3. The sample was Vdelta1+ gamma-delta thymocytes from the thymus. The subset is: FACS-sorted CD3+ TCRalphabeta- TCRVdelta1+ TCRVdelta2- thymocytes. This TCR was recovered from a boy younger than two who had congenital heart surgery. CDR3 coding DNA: TGTGCTCTTGGGGACTCGACAGGGGGATACGCCTTTTACACCGATAAACTCATCTTT. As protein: CALGDSTGGYAFYTDKLIF.